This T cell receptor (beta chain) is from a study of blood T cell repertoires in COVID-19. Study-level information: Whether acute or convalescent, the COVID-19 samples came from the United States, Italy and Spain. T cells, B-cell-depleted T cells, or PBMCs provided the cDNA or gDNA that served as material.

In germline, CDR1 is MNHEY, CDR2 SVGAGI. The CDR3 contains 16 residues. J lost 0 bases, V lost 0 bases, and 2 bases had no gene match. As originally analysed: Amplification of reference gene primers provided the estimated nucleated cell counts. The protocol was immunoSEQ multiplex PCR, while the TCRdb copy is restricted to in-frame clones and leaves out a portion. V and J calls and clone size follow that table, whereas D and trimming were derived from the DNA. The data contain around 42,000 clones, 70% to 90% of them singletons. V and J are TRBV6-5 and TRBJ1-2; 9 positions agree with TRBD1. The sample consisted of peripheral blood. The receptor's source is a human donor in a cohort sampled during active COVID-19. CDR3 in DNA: TGTGCCAGCAGTTACTCAGGGACAGGGACTAACTATGGCTACACCTTC. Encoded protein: CASSYSGTGTNYGYTF.